This entry features one T cell receptor beta chain sequence. Its cognate antigen is unknown. This sample is drawn from a study of T-cell memory formation after mild COVID-19. TCRdb recomputed calls from the 5' RACE reads with MiXCR, one row per CDR3 protein. Of around 450,000 distinct CDR3 sequences in the sample, less than 25% were seen once. CDR1 and CDR2 (germline): DFQATT, SNEGSKA (reference sequence). The CDR3 is 19 amino acids. The V gene lost 5 bases and the J gene lost 6 bases, with 32 bases spanning the gap. General study findings and limits: Certain responding clones were present in pre-infection memory, suggesting participation of cross-reactive memory. Contracting CD4+ clones were located mainly in CM and EM, and CD8+ clones in EMRA.

The source is an adult woman who had mild COVID-19 (a few samples of this study predate the infection). Cell type and time point are not known. Material for sequencing was PBMCs or a T cell subset sorted from them (not recorded which). The chain uses TRBV20-1 and TRBJ1-5; maybe TRBD1 (6 bases). CDR3: CSAANPFRLGVGGGQPQHF. CDR3 nucleotides: TGCAGTGCTGCTAATCCTTTTCGGTTAGGAGTTGGGGGCGGTCAGCCCCAGCATTTT.